The clone carrying this T cell receptor beta chain has ten or more counts. The antigen is unknown. The sample comes from a study of Graves' ophthalmopathy and Graves' hyperthyroidism. Exclusion covered patients with other autoimmune diseases or uncontrolled infections (as well as pregnancy or lactation). Orbital computed tomography and thyroid ultrasound, along with TRAb, serum thyroxine and clinical symptoms, underpinned diagnosis. Study-wide results and limits: Ophthalmopathy and stable hyperthyroidism were discriminated by a 13-signature model, with 85% to 90% sensitivity and 81.08% specificity. Detection in blood was also observed for most expanded thyroid clonotypes above 0.001 frequency.

Investigators amplified TCR beta CDR3 regions from RNA transcripts. HTBI primers primed a first-round RT-PCR, and a second-round multiplex PCR followed. TCRdb redid the calling of the multiplex PCR reads with MiXCR, one entry per CDR3 protein. Of some 410,000 distinct CDR3 sequences in the sample, 21% were seen once. This TCR was sampled from a woman in her late teens or twenties with stable Graves' hyperthyroidism. The specimen sequenced was peripheral blood.

The CDR3 is CASSIRVYGSTF. The CDR3 coding sequence is TGTGCCAGCAGTATCCGTGTCTATGGTAGCACCTTC. The rearrangement links TRBV28 to TRBJ1-2; D is undetermined. V lost 5 bases and J lost 13, with 17 bases in between. CDR3 length: 12 residues. Germline V lookup: CDR1 MDHEN, CDR2 SYDVKM.